This T cell receptor beta chain was identified in a study of cytomegalovirus exposure and HLA in healthy donors. The study, taken as a whole, reports: Later analysis placed DRB1 highest and HLA-C lowest in TCR association rates, which differed by HLA locus. As a later analysis showed, a missense DCLRE1C variant was linked to trimming of TCR beta V- and J-genes.

The PCR employed 60 Vbeta primers together with 13 Jbeta primers. Using immunoSEQ multiplex PCR, the repertoire was profiled, and TCRdb retains in-frame clones only, with some absent. Of 150,000 or so clones in the sample, about four fifths were seen once. Though probably carrying unrecorded immune exposures, donors were nominally healthy at sampling. With 4 bases removed from V and 4 bases from J, the gap between germline ends came to 10 bases. The CDR3 covers 13 residues. Germline CDR1 and CDR2: SNHLY and FYNNEI. In the case of this clone: What it recognizes is unknown.

The chain employs TRBV2 and TRBJ1-1; D is undetermined. The TCR was taken from a young man in good health and CMV-seronegative. Material: PBMCs. The CDR3 sequence is CASSVAGSTEAFF. As DNA, the CDR3 is TGTGCCAGCAGTGTCGCGGGTTCCACTGAAGCTTTCTTT.